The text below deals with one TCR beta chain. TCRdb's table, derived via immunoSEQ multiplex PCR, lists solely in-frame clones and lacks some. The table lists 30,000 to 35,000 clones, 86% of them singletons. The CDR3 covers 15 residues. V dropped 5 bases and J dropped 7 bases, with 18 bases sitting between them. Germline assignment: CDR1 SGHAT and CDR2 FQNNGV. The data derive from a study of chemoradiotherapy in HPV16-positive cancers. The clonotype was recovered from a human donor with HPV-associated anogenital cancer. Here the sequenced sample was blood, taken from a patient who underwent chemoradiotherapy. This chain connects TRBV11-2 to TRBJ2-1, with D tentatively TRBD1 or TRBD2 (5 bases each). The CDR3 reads CASSLRGFPGNEQFF. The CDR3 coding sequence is TGTGCCAGCAGCCTAAGGGGATTCCCGGGGAATGAGCAGTTCTTC.